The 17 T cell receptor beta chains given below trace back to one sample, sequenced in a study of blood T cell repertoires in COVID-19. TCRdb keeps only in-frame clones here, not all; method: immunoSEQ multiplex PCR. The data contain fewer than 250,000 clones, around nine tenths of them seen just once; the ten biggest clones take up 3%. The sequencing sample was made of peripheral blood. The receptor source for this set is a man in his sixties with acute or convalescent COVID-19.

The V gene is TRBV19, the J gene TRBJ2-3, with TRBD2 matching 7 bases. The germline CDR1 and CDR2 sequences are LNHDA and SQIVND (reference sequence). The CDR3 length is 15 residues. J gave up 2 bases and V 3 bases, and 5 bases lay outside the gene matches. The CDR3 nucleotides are TGTGCCAGTAGTATGGGGGGGAGTTCCACAGATACGCAGTATTTT. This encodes CASSMGGSSTDTQYF.

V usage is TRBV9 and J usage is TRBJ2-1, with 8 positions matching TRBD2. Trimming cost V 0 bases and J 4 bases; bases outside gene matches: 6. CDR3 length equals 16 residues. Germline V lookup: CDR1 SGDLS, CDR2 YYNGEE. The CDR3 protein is CASSVAAGGVYNEQFF. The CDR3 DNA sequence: TGTGCCAGCAGCGTAGCGGCGGGGGGCGTTTACAATGAGCAGTTCTTC.

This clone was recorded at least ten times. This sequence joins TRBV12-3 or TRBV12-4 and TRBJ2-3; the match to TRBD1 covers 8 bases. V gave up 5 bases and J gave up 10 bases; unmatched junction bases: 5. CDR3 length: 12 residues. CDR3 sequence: CASSRDRGAQYF. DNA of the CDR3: TGTGCCAGCAGTCGCGACAGGGGTGCGCAGTATTTT.

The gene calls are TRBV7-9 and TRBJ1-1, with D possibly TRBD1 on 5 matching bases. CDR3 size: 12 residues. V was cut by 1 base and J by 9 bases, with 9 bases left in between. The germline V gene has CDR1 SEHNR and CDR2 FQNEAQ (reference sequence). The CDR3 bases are TGTGCCAGCAGCTTAGAGTCAGGGAAAGCTTTCTTT. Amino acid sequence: CASSLESGKAFF.

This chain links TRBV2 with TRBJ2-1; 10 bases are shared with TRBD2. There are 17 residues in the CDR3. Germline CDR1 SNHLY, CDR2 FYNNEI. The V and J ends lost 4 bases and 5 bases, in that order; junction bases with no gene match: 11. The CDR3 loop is CASSGTPLAGVDNEQFF. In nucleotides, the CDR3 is TGTGCCAGCAGTGGAACCCCCCTAGCGGGGGTCGACAATGAGCAGTTCTTC.

CDR3 sequence: CASSQDPGSLYGYTF. The CDR3 nucleotides are TGCGCCAGCAGCCAAGACCCGGGGAGTCTGTATGGCTACACCTTC. V is TRBV4-1 and J is TRBJ1-2; D is unclear. The CDR3 has 15 residues. Trimming removed 0 bases at V and 5 bases at J, with 13 bases between. Germline CDR1 MGHRA, CDR2 YSYEKL.

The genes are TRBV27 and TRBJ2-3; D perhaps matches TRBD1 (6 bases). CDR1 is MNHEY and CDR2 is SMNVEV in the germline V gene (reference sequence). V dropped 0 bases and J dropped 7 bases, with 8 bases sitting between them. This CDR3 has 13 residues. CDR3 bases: TGTGCCAGCAGTTTATCACAGGGTAATACGCAGTATTTT. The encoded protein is CASSLSQGNTQYF.

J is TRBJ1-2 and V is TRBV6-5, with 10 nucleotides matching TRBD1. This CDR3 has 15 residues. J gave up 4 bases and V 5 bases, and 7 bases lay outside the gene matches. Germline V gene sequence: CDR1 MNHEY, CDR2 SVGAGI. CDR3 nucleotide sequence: TGTGCCAGCAGTACCCGGACAGGGGGTCCCTATGGCTACACCTTC. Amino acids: CASSTRTGGPYGYTF.

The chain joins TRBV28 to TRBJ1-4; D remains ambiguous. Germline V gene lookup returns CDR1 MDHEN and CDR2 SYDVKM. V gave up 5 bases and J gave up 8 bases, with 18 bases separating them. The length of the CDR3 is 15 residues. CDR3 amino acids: CASSPPQDVGEKLFF. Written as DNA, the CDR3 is TGTGCCAGCAGTCCCCCTCAGGATGTAGGAGAAAAACTGTTTTTT.

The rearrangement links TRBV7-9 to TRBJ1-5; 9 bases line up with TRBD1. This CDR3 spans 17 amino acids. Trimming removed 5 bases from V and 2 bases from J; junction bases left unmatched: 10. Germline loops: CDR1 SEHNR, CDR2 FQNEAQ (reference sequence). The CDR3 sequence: CASSPGQGVVGNQPQHF. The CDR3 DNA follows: TGTGCCAGCAGCCCGGGACAGGGCGTTGTGGGCAATCAGCCCCAGCATTTT.

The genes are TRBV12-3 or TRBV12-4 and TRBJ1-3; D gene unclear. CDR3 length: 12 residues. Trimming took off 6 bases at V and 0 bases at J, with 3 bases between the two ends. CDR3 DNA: TGTGCCAGCAGCTTCTCTGGAAACACCATATATTTT. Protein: CASSFSGNTIYF.

The CDR3 DNA follows: TGTGCCAGCAGTGAAGTGTCAGGTTTTGATGAGCAGTTCTTC. Translating it yields CASSEVSGFDEQFF. The V call is TRBV6-1, the J call TRBJ2-1; unclear D gene. The CDR3 loop spans 14 amino acids. Germline V lookup: CDR1 MNHNS, CDR2 SASEGT. Trimming left V 1 base short and J 8 bases short, with 12 bases between.

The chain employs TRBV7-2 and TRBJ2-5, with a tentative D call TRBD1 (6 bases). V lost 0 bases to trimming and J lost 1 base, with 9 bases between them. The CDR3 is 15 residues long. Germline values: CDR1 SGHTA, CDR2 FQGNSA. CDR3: CASSLAGASQETQYF. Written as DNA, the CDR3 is TGTGCCAGCAGCTTAGCGGGGGCCTCCCAAGAGACCCAGTACTTC.

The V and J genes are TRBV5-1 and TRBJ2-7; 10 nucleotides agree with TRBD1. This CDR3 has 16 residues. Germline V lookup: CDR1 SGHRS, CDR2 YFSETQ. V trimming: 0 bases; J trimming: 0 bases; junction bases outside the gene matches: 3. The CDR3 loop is CASSLVGQGTSYEQYF. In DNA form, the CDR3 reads TGCGCCAGCAGCTTGGTGGGACAGGGGACCTCCTACGAGCAGTACTTC.

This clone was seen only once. The CDR3 region is CACGEGFQAFF. The CDR3, as DNA: TGTGCCTGCGGAGAGGGTTTCCAAGCTTTCTTT. V gene TRBV30 combines with J gene TRBJ1-1; D is unresolved. Trimming cost V 6 bases and J 9 bases, with 14 bases left between them. Germline V lookup: CDR1 GTSNPN, CDR2 SVGIG (reference sequence). The CDR3 consists of 11 residues.

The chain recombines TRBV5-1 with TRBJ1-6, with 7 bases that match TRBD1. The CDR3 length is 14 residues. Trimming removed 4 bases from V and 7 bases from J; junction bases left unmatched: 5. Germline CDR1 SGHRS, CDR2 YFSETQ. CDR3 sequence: CASSAGTDNSPLHF. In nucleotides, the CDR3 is TGCGCCAGCAGCGCCGGGACAGACAATTCACCCCTCCACTTT. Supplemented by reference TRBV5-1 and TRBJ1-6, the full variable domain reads KAGVTQTPRYLIKTRGQQVTLSCSPISGHRSVSWYQQTPGQGLQFLFEYFSETQRNKGNFPGRFSGRQFSNSRSEMNVSTLELGDSALYLCASSAGTDNSPLHFGNGTRLTVT.

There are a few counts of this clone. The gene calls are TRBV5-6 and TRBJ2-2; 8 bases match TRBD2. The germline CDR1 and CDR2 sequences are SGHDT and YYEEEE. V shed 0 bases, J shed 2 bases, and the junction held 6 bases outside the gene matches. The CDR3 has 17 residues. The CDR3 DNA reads TGTGCCAGCAGCTTGGTGGTAGCGGGGCTAAACACCGGGGAGCTGTTTTTT. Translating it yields CASSLVVAGLNTGELFF.